The sequence of this T cell receptor (beta chain) was determined in a study of T-cell reconstitution after alpha-beta-depleted transplantation in children. CDR3 size: 16 residues. Germline loops: CDR1 DFQATT, CDR2 SNEGSKA (reference sequence). V trimming: 0 bases; J trimming: 8 bases; junction bases outside the gene matches: 12. Unique molecular identifiers were incorporated into the prepared TCRbeta library. TCRdb reanalysed the PCR reads using MiXCR and keeps one entry per CDR3 protein. The data contain approximately 800,000 distinct CDR3 sequences, under 20% of them seen just once; the ten biggest clones take up approximately 5%.

The source was PBMCs, mostly from graft donor cells, collected 360 days after TCRalphabeta/CD19-depleted stem cell transplant. The receptor was derived from a male patient under 18 who had a stem cell transplant for acute lymphoblastic leukemia, so the T cells may come from the graft donor. The chain is built from TRBV20-1 and TRBJ1-2; 10 nucleotides agree with TRBD1. CDR3: CSARDPTGQGLGGYTF. The CDR3 nucleotides read TGCAGTGCTAGAGACCCGACGGGACAGGGGTTAGGGGGCTACACCTTC.